Listed below are T cell receptor beta chains from one sample, sequenced in a study of cytomegalovirus exposure and HLA in healthy donors. The data were produced by immunoSEQ multiplex PCR, yet TCRdb's version contains in-frame clones alone and is incomplete. Here the sample spans about 110,000 clones, over 75% being singletons. The specimen was PBMCs. These receptors came from a male donor in good health and CMV-seronegative. CDR3s include the opening cysteine and the closing phenylalanine or tryptophan. The order of the fields is CDR3 DNA, CDR3 protein, J gene, clone size, V gene, CDR3 length, D gene. A D gene is named only where the DNA matches it firmly. Size is omitted from some rows. Given values are once, few, many or a class for expanded clones.

cdr3_nt: TGTGCCAGCAGCTTGGGATTAAGCGGGAGGGGGAGAGAGACCCAGTACTTC; cdr3_aa: CASSLGLSGRGRETQYF; j_call: TRBJ2-5; clone_size: -; v_call: TRBV5-4; cdr3_length: 17; d_call: TRBD2
cdr3_nt: TGTGCCAGCAGTGACTCGACTAGCGGGAGGAATGAGCAGTTCTTC; cdr3_aa: CASSDSTSGRNEQFF; j_call: TRBJ2-1; clone_size: -; v_call: TRBV6-4; cdr3_length: 15; d_call: TRBD2
cdr3_nt: TGCGCCAGCAGGGGACTAGCTCACGGGGCAGATACGCAGTATTTT; cdr3_aa: CASRGLAHGADTQYF; j_call: TRBJ2-3; clone_size: -; v_call: TRBV5-1; cdr3_length: 15; d_call: TRBD2
cdr3_nt: TGTGCCAGCAGCCCCCGCCGGGGTAACACTGAAGCTTTCTTT; cdr3_aa: CASSPRRGNTEAFF; j_call: TRBJ1-1; clone_size: -; v_call: TRBV7-2; cdr3_length: 14; d_call: -
cdr3_nt: TGTGCCATCAGACAGGGTATGAACACTGAAGCTTTCTTT; cdr3_aa: CAIRQGMNTEAFF; j_call: TRBJ1-1; clone_size: -; v_call: TRBV10-3; cdr3_length: 13; d_call: -
cdr3_nt: TGTGCCAGCAGCTTCCTAGCGGGATCCTACAATGAGCAGTTCTTC; cdr3_aa: CASSFLAGSYNEQFF; j_call: TRBJ2-1; clone_size: -; v_call: TRBV5-5; cdr3_length: 15; d_call: TRBD2
cdr3_nt: TGTGCCAGCAGTGACCGACTAGCGGGTATCAATGAGCAGTTCTTC; cdr3_aa: CASSDRLAGINEQFF; j_call: TRBJ2-1; clone_size: -; v_call: TRBV25-1; cdr3_length: 15; d_call: TRBD2
cdr3_nt: TGTGCCTGGGATACGGATGAGGCCCCTACGGCTGGGGCCAACGTCCTGACTTTC; cdr3_aa: CAWDTDEAPTAGANVLTF; j_call: TRBJ2-6; clone_size: -; v_call: TRBV30; cdr3_length: 18; d_call: -
cdr3_nt: TGTGCCAGTAGTATTGGGGGCAAAAAACTGTTTTTT; cdr3_aa: CASSIGGKKLFF; j_call: TRBJ1-4; clone_size: -; v_call: TRBV19; cdr3_length: 12; d_call: -
cdr3_nt: TGTGCCAGCAGTGAATATAACAGGGCTGCCTACGAGCAGTACTTC; cdr3_aa: CASSEYNRAAYEQYF; j_call: TRBJ2-7; clone_size: -; v_call: TRBV25-1; cdr3_length: 15; d_call: -
cdr3_nt: TGTGCCAGCAGTGAGGCGACAGGGGGCCAAGAGACCCAGTACTTC; cdr3_aa: CASSEATGGQETQYF; j_call: TRBJ2-5; clone_size: medium-sized; v_call: TRBV6-1; cdr3_length: 15; d_call: TRBD1
cdr3_nt: TGCGCCAGCAGTAGTGGTGGCTACGAGCAGTACTTC; cdr3_aa: CASSSGGYEQYF; j_call: TRBJ2-7; clone_size: -; v_call: TRBV5-1; cdr3_length: 12; d_call: -
cdr3_nt: TGTGCCAGCTCTCCGGGACAGGGGTGGAGTGGCTACACCTTC; cdr3_aa: CASSPGQGWSGYTF; j_call: TRBJ1-2; clone_size: once; v_call: TRBV7-9; cdr3_length: 14; d_call: TRBD1
cdr3_nt: TGTGCCATCAGTGAGCCCGGGACAGGAGATAATGGCTACACCTTC; cdr3_aa: CAISEPGTGDNGYTF; j_call: TRBJ1-2; clone_size: -; v_call: TRBV10-3; cdr3_length: 15; d_call: TRBD1
cdr3_nt: TGTGCCAGCAGCCCAGGGGGAATGGGCACAGATACGCAGTATTTT; cdr3_aa: CASSPGGMGTDTQYF; j_call: TRBJ2-3; clone_size: -; v_call: TRBV9; cdr3_length: 15; d_call: TRBD1
cdr3_nt: TGTGCCAGCAAAATGGGACAGGGAAACAATGAGCAGTTCTTC; cdr3_aa: CASKMGQGNNEQFF; j_call: TRBJ2-1; clone_size: -; v_call: TRBV2; cdr3_length: 14; d_call: TRBD1
cdr3_nt: TGTGCCAGCAGCTTAGAAGCGGAGGGCGTCTACGAGCAGTACTTC; cdr3_aa: CASSLEAEGVYEQYF; j_call: TRBJ2-7; clone_size: -; v_call: TRBV11-2; cdr3_length: 15; d_call: -
cdr3_nt: TGTGCCAGCAGCCCTCCCGGGGACAGGGGGTTTAATGAGCAGTTCTTC; cdr3_aa: CASSPPGDRGFNEQFF; j_call: TRBJ2-1; clone_size: -; v_call: TRBV7-9; cdr3_length: 16; d_call: TRBD1
cdr3_nt: TGCGCCAGCAGCTTGGGGGATGGACAGGGCTACAATGAGCAGTTCTTC; cdr3_aa: CASSLGDGQGYNEQFF; j_call: TRBJ2-1; clone_size: -; v_call: TRBV5-1; cdr3_length: 16; d_call: TRBD1
cdr3_nt: TGTGCCAGCAGTTTTGAGCAAAGCGGGAGCACAGATACGCAGTATTTT; cdr3_aa: CASSFEQSGSTDTQYF; j_call: TRBJ2-3; clone_size: few; v_call: TRBV27; cdr3_length: 16; d_call: -
cdr3_nt: TGCGCCAGCAGCTCAGACGGGACAGGGTCGATTGAAGCTTTCTTT; cdr3_aa: CASSSDGTGSIEAFF; j_call: TRBJ1-1; clone_size: few; v_call: TRBV5-1; cdr3_length: 15; d_call: TRBD1
cdr3_nt: TGTGCCAGCAGTGGGATGGTAAGGGCAGGGAATCAGCCCCAGCATTTT; cdr3_aa: CASSGMVRAGNQPQHF; j_call: TRBJ1-5; clone_size: -; v_call: TRBV2; cdr3_length: 16; d_call: -
cdr3_nt: TGTGCCAGCAGCCTCCCGGGAAAAGGGGGCCTTAGTACAGATACGCAGTATTTT; cdr3_aa: CASSLPGKGGLSTDTQYF; j_call: TRBJ2-3; clone_size: once; v_call: TRBV7-9; cdr3_length: 18; d_call: TRBD1
cdr3_nt: TGTGCCAGCAGTTTGGGGAGGGCCAAAAACATTCAGTACTTC; cdr3_aa: CASSLGRAKNIQYF; j_call: TRBJ2-4; clone_size: -; v_call: TRBV28; cdr3_length: 14; d_call: -
cdr3_nt: TGTGCCAGCAGCCGTAGTCCGGGACTAGCGCAGAAAAAAAACGAGCAGTACTTC; cdr3_aa: CASSRSPGLAQKKNEQYF; j_call: TRBJ2-7; clone_size: -; v_call: TRBV27; cdr3_length: 18; d_call: TRBD2
cdr3_nt: TGTGCCAGCATTTCGGCGGGAGGGCCAACCGGGGAGCTGTTTTTT; cdr3_aa: CASISAGGPTGELFF; j_call: TRBJ2-2; clone_size: -; v_call: TRBV5-4; cdr3_length: 15; d_call: TRBD2
cdr3_nt: TGTGCCAGCAGCTTGGACAGGGCGGATGAAAAACTGTTTTTT; cdr3_aa: CASSLDRADEKLFF; j_call: TRBJ1-4; clone_size: -; v_call: TRBV5-5; cdr3_length: 14; d_call: -
cdr3_nt: TGTGCCAGCAGCTTAACAGGCCTTGATGGCTACACCTTC; cdr3_aa: CASSLTGLDGYTF; j_call: TRBJ1-2; clone_size: -; v_call: TRBV11-2; cdr3_length: 13; d_call: -
cdr3_nt: TGTGCCAGCAGCTTGGACAGGGCTATCTATGGCTACACCTTC; cdr3_aa: CASSLDRAIYGYTF; j_call: TRBJ1-2; clone_size: -; v_call: TRBV5-6; cdr3_length: 14; d_call: -
cdr3_nt: TGTGCCAGCAGTTTCGGGACAGACCAAGAGACCCAGTACTTC; cdr3_aa: CASSFGTDQETQYF; j_call: TRBJ2-5; clone_size: -; v_call: TRBV6-6; cdr3_length: 14; d_call: TRBD1
cdr3_nt: TGTGCCAGCAGTTACACCCAGGGCAATGAGCAGTTCTTC; cdr3_aa: CASSYTQGNEQFF; j_call: TRBJ2-1; clone_size: -; v_call: TRBV6-5; cdr3_length: 13; d_call: -
cdr3_nt: TGCAGCGTTGGGGACAGAAAAAACATTCAGTACTTC; cdr3_aa: CSVGDRKNIQYF; j_call: TRBJ2-4; clone_size: -; v_call: TRBV29-1; cdr3_length: 12; d_call: TRBD1
cdr3_nt: TGTGCCAGCAGCTCAGACCGGAGCTCCTACAATGAGCAGTTCTTC; cdr3_aa: CASSSDRSSYNEQFF; j_call: TRBJ2-1; clone_size: few; v_call: TRBV7-6; cdr3_length: 15; d_call: -
cdr3_nt: TGCAGCGTGAGGACAGTCTCCTACGAGCAGTACTTC; cdr3_aa: CSVRTVSYEQYF; j_call: TRBJ2-7; clone_size: -; v_call: TRBV29-1; cdr3_length: 12; d_call: -
cdr3_nt: TGTGCCAGCAGTTTAAATGGGACAGGGGCTACCAAAAACATTCAGTACTTC; cdr3_aa: CASSLNGTGATKNIQYF; j_call: TRBJ2-4; clone_size: -; v_call: TRBV27; cdr3_length: 17; d_call: TRBD1
cdr3_nt: TGTGCCAGCAGCGCAACACAGGGGGCGGGCGAAAAACTGTTTTTT; cdr3_aa: CASSATQGAGEKLFF; j_call: TRBJ1-4; clone_size: -; v_call: TRBV7-6; cdr3_length: 15; d_call: TRBD1
cdr3_nt: TGTGCCAGTAGTATAAGGTTTGGGACTAGCGGGAGATCTTACGAGCAGTGCTTC; cdr3_aa: CASSIRFGTSGRSYEQCF; j_call: TRBJ2-7; clone_size: -; v_call: TRBV19; cdr3_length: 18; d_call: TRBD2
cdr3_nt: TGCAGTGCTAGAGGAGCAGGCGAGCAGTACTTC; cdr3_aa: CSARGAGEQYF; j_call: TRBJ2-7; clone_size: -; v_call: TRBV20-1; cdr3_length: 11; d_call: -
cdr3_nt: TGTGCCAGCAGTTTGGGCGGGAGGGCCGGGGAGACCCAGTACTTC; cdr3_aa: CASSLGGRAGETQYF; j_call: TRBJ2-5; clone_size: -; v_call: TRBV27; cdr3_length: 15; d_call: TRBD2
cdr3_nt: TGTGCCAGTAGTGCCTCAGGGGGTCAAGAAACCGGGGAGCTGTTTTTT; cdr3_aa: CASSASGGQETGELFF; j_call: TRBJ2-2; clone_size: -; v_call: TRBV19; cdr3_length: 16; d_call: TRBD1
cdr3_nt: TGTGCCAGCAGTTCCCCCGGACAGGGGCTTCTTCAGCCCCAGCATTTT; cdr3_aa: CASSSPGQGLLQPQHF; j_call: TRBJ1-5; clone_size: -; v_call: TRBV6-6; cdr3_length: 16; d_call: TRBD1
cdr3_nt: TGCGCCAGCAGCTTGGAAGCCAGGGGGCTTGACGAGCAGTACTTC; cdr3_aa: CASSLEARGLDEQYF; j_call: TRBJ2-7; clone_size: -; v_call: TRBV5-1; cdr3_length: 15; d_call: TRBD1
cdr3_nt: TGTGCCAGCAGCGCCCGACAGGGAACATCTGAAGCTTTCTTT; cdr3_aa: CASSARQGTSEAFF; j_call: TRBJ1-1; clone_size: -; v_call: TRBV7-2; cdr3_length: 14; d_call: TRBD1
cdr3_nt: TGCAGCGTCTCCGGGACATTACAAGAGACCCAGTACTTC; cdr3_aa: CSVSGTLQETQYF; j_call: TRBJ2-5; clone_size: -; v_call: TRBV29-1; cdr3_length: 13; d_call: -
cdr3_nt: TGTGCCAGCAGCTTCCCCCCGACTAGCGGGAGGGCGGGTGAGCAGTTCTTC; cdr3_aa: CASSFPPTSGRAGEQFF; j_call: TRBJ2-1; clone_size: -; v_call: TRBV5-6; cdr3_length: 17; d_call: TRBD2
cdr3_nt: TGCGCCAGCAGCTGGGGTACGGGATACAATGAGCAGTTCTTC; cdr3_aa: CASSWGTGYNEQFF; j_call: TRBJ2-1; clone_size: -; v_call: TRBV5-1; cdr3_length: 14; d_call: -
cdr3_nt: TGTGCCAGCACCCCGGGGGGGATGTGGGTGAATGAGCAGTTCTTC; cdr3_aa: CASTPGGMWVNEQFF; j_call: TRBJ2-1; clone_size: -; v_call: TRBV28; cdr3_length: 15; d_call: TRBD2
cdr3_nt: TGTGCCAGCAGCCCCCTTCGGCCAGGGGCCCAATCTGGGGCCAACGTCCTGACTTTC; cdr3_aa: CASSPLRPGAQSGANVLTF; j_call: TRBJ2-6; clone_size: -; v_call: TRBV7-8; cdr3_length: 19; d_call: -
cdr3_nt: TGTGCCAGCAGCTTACTAGATTCCGGGGAGCTGTTTTTT; cdr3_aa: CASSLLDSGELFF; j_call: TRBJ2-2; clone_size: once; v_call: TRBV7-8; cdr3_length: 13; d_call: -
cdr3_nt: TGTGCCAGCAGTTACACTAGCGGTAACTCCTACGAGCAGTACTTC; cdr3_aa: CASSYTSGNSYEQYF; j_call: TRBJ2-7; clone_size: -; v_call: TRBV6-5; cdr3_length: 15; d_call: TRBD2
cdr3_nt: TGTGCCAGCAGCCCCCGGGAGGGCCAGCGAGAGACCCAGTACTTC; cdr3_aa: CASSPREGQRETQYF; j_call: TRBJ2-5; clone_size: -; v_call: TRBV11-1; cdr3_length: 15; d_call: TRBD2
cdr3_nt: TGTGCCTGGAGTGGGCAGGGGGGCTATGGCTACACCTTC; cdr3_aa: CAWSGQGGYGYTF; j_call: TRBJ1-2; clone_size: -; v_call: TRBV30; cdr3_length: 13; d_call: TRBD1
cdr3_nt: TGTGCCAGCAGCTTTTCAGAAGGGGCCAACGTCCTGACTTTC; cdr3_aa: CASSFSEGANVLTF; j_call: TRBJ2-6; clone_size: -; v_call: TRBV7-6; cdr3_length: 14; d_call: -